A single sample is the source of the 31 T cell receptor beta chains below, sequenced in a study of kidney transplant recipient with SARS-CoV-2 infection. Using its own MiXCR run on the reads, TCRdb lists one record per CDR3 protein. In the table there are some 220,000 distinct CDR3 sequences, more than 25% of which are singletons. This specimen was a blood sample, taken at baseline and on roughly day 110 from a kidney transplant recipient. The source is a young adult male patient who had COVID-19 and was a kidney transplant recipient. Some of these T cells may belong to the graft donor.

About this clonotype itself: It may be a read error: a sequence one base away is much more abundant. This sequence joins TRBV3-1 and TRBJ1-1; D gene unclear. Germline V CDR1 and CDR2: LGHDT, YNNKEL (reference sequence). This CDR3 has 17 residues. The CDR3 bases are TGTGCCAGCAGCGCCACGCGTCCCATTTCAATTCGCACTAAAGCTTTCTTT. Translating gives CASSATRPISIRTKAFF.

This clonotype was counted at least ten times. The rearrangement joins TRBV6-4 to TRBJ1-2; no definite D call. Per germline, CDR1 MRHNA and CDR2 SNTAGT. V lost 5 bases and J 4 bases, leaving 23 bases between the germline ends. The CDR3 covers 17 residues. The DNA of the CDR3 is TGTGCCAGCAGTTGGTTCGGCTCACACGGAAAGACCTATGGCTACACCTTC. Protein product: CASSWFGSHGKTYGYTF.

This clonotype was seen at least ten times. The chain carries TRBV7-9 and TRBJ1-1, with a possible D match to TRBD1 (5 bases). The CDR3 has 13 residues. CDR1 and CDR2 from the germline V gene are SEHNR and FQNEAQ (reference sequence). V dropped 4 bases and J dropped 7 bases, with 13 bases sitting between them. The CDR3 sequence: CASSSPGLDEAFF. The CDR3 nucleotides read TGTGCCAGCAGCTCCCCGGGACTAGATGAAGCTTTCTTT.

This clonotype has a count of ten or more. The rearrangement uses TRBV6-8 and TRBJ1-2, with no clear D. V lost 5 bases and J 4 bases, leaving 23 bases between the germline ends. The CDR3 sequence is 17 residues long. Germline CDR1 and CDR2: MNHGY and SAAAGT. For the CDR3, the DNA is TGTGCCAGCAGTCCAACAAAACGCTCTAGAAAGACCTATGGCTACACCTTC. Translation: CASSPTKRSRKTYGYTF.

There are many counts of this clonotype. The chain joins TRBV25-1 to TRBJ2-1; D may be TRBD2 (6 bases). CDR1 is MGHDK and CDR2 is SYGVNS in the germline V gene. The length of the CDR3 is 15 residues. The V end lost 6 bases, the J end lost 10 bases, and 22 bases lay between the germline ends. The CDR3 coding sequence is TGTGCCAGCAGCCCGGCCGGGACTGCCTCTCTGGAGCAGTTCTTC. Amino acids: CASSPAGTASLEQFF.

This clonotype has at least ten counts. The rearrangement links TRBV7-2 to TRBJ2-3; D gene ambiguous. The germline V gene has CDR1 SGHTA and CDR2 FQGNSA. Between the trimmed V and J ends, which lost 5 bases and 0 bases, there was a span of 12 bases. The CDR3 covers 15 residues. CDR3 residues: CASSLFGQSTDTQYF. CDR3 coding DNA: TGTGCCAGCAGCCTCTTCGGGCAGAGCACAGATACGCAGTATTTT.

On this clonotype itself: This clone may be a read error of a much larger clone one base away. The missing conserved phenylalanine or tryptophan at the end of this CDR3 makes a read error likely. The chain recombines TRBV3-1 with TRBJ1-1, with D tentatively TRBD1 (5 bases). Germline V lookup: CDR1 LGHDT, CDR2 YNNKEL (reference sequence). Trimming cost V 5 bases and J 4 bases, with 23 bases left between them. The CDR3 length is 17 residues. CDR3 residues: CASSSTGPISIRTEAFS. In DNA, the CDR3 is TGTGCCAGCAGCAGTACAGGTCCCATTTCAATTCGCACTGAAGCTTTCTCT.

This clonotype was seen repeatedly, ten times or more. The V call is TRBV27, the J call TRBJ1-1, with D unclear. The germline V and J ends were trimmed by 2 bases and 1 base, with 8 bases remaining between them. This CDR3 contains 14 residues. Germline values: CDR1 MNHEY, CDR2 SMNVEV (reference sequence). CDR3 sequence (DNA): TGTGCCAGCAGTTTACGGGCCCCGAACACTGAAGCTTTCTTT. Translated, it gives CASSLRAPNTEAFF.

This clonotype was seen just once. V is TRBV6-2 or TRBV6-3 and J is TRBJ2-1; a possible D gene is TRBD2 (6 bases). Germline CDR1 reads MNHEY; CDR2 reads SVGEGT. V lost 6 bases and J lost 4, with 13 bases in between. The CDR3 contains 14 residues. The CDR3 DNA sequence: TGTGCCAGCAGCGGCGGGGACGGATACAATGAGCAGTTCTTC. This encodes CASSGGDGYNEQFF.

This clonotype was recorded at least ten times. The J gene is TRBJ1-5, the V gene TRBV19; D is uncertain. Trimming shortened V by 7 bases and J by 2 bases, and 18 bases separated the two germline ends. Germline values: CDR1 LNHDA, CDR2 SQIVND (reference sequence). There are 16 residues in the CDR3. This chain's CDR3 is CASNSEGGLGNQPQHF. DNA of the CDR3: TGTGCCAGTAATTCGGAAGGCGGGCTTGGCAATCAGCCCCAGCATTTT.

This sequence joins TRBV5-1 and TRBJ2-3; D call uncertain. V lost 0 bases and J lost 3, with 5 bases in between. Looked up from germline, CDR1 is SGHRS and CDR2 is YFSETQ. The CDR3 consists of 13 residues. Written as DNA, the CDR3 is TGCGCCAGCAGCTTGGATGCAACAGATACGCAGTATTTT. Its protein product is CASSLDATDTQYF.

Details on this clonotype: Given a much more abundant clone one base away, this may be a read error. The genes are TRBV3-1 and TRBJ2-2; D remains unclear. Germline CDR1 and CDR2: LGHDT and YNNKEL (reference sequence). The CDR3 contains 18 residues. Trimming removed 5 bases at V and 5 bases at J, with 24 bases between. The CDR3 DNA reads as TGTGCCAGCAGCTCCGTCGATCCCATTTCAGGCTCGACCGGGGAGCTGTTTTTT. This gives the protein CASSSVDPISGSTGELFF.

About this clonotype: This may be a read error: a much more frequent sequence differs by one nucleotide. The rearrangement joins TRBV7-3 to TRBJ1-1, with D possibly being TRBD1 (6 bases). CDR3 length: 15 amino acids. The germline CDR1 and CDR2 sequences are SGHTA and FQGTGA. In DNA, the CDR3 is TGTGCCGGCAGCCTCACGGCGGGGGCGGACACTGAAGCTTTCTTT. It encodes CAGSLTAGADTEAFF. The variable domain in full, completed from reference TRBV7-3 and TRBJ1-1, reads GAGVSQTPSNKVTEKGKYVELRCDPISGHTALYWYRQSLGQGPEFLIYFQGTGAADDSGLPNDRFFAVRPEGSVSTLKIQRTERGDSAVYLCAGSLTAGADTEAFFGQGTRLTVV.

To note about this clonotype: A much larger clone is a single base away; this may be a read error. V gene TRBV2 combines with J gene TRBJ2-7, with D possibly being TRBD1 or TRBD2 (5 bases each). CDR1 and CDR2 (germline): SNHLY, FYNNEI. The CDR3 covers 13 residues. With 11 bases removed from V and 1 base from J, the gap between germline ends came to 15 bases. The CDR3 DNA reads as TGTGCCGGCCAGGGACGGGAATCCTACGAGCAGTACTTC. Protein: CAGQGRESYEQYF.

This clonotype appeared many times. The genes are TRBV6-2 or TRBV6-3 and TRBJ2-7, with a possible D match to TRBD2 (7 bases). V lost 3 bases to trimming and J lost 3 bases, with 18 bases between them. Germline V gene sequence: CDR1 MNHEY, CDR2 SVGEGT. This CDR3 comprises 16 residues. CDR3 in DNA: TGTGCCAGCAGTTATCCAACAGGGAGGGCCGTCTACGAGCAGTACGTC. Translating it yields CASSYPTGRAVYEQYV.

This clonotype appeared many times. The genes are TRBV25-1 and TRBJ1-2; no firm D call. Germline V CDR1 and CDR2: MGHDK, SYGVNS. V lost 5 bases, J lost 4 bases, and 23 bases lay in between. The CDR3 is made up of 17 amino acids. CDR3 protein: CASSHRRELGKTYGYTF. The CDR3 region has the DNA TGTGCCAGCAGTCATAGAAGAGAACTGGGAAAGACCTATGGCTACACCTTC.

The chain uses TRBV12-3 or TRBV12-4 and TRBJ1-2; D call uncertain. Trimming removed 5 bases from V and 4 bases from J, with 23 bases in between. The CDR3 sequence is 17 residues long. CDR3: CASSSSYSFRKTYGYTF. DNA for the CDR3: TGTGCCAGCAGTAGTTCATACAGCTTCCGAAAGACCTATGGCTACACCTTC.

There are many counts of this clonotype. The J gene is TRBJ1-4, the V gene TRBV7-9; 7 bases are a match to TRBD1. The V gene's germline CDR1 is SEHNR and CDR2 FQNEAQ (reference sequence). The CDR3 loop spans 15 amino acids. With V trimmed by 2 bases and J by 4 bases, 4 bases remained unmatched. The CDR3 bases are TGTGCCAGCAGCTTATGGGGACAGTTTAATGAAAAACTGTTTTTT. As protein: CASSLWGQFNEKLFF.

The table lists this clonotype with many counts. In DNA, the CDR3 is TGCGCCAGCAGGCCTGGCCTAGCGGGTGGGACAACTGAAGCTTTCTTT. Residues: CASRPGLAGGTTEAFF. This chain uses TRBV4-3 with TRBJ1-1; tentative D call: TRBD1 (6 bases). The V gene's germline CDR1 is LGHNA and CDR2 YSLEER. V lost 6 bases and J 5 bases, leaving 22 bases between the germline ends. The CDR3 loop spans 16 amino acids.

Details on this clonotype: A much more abundant neighbour one base away suggests this may be a read error. The chain joins TRBV12-3 or TRBV12-4 to TRBJ1-2; no definite D call. CDR3 size: 13 residues. With 4 bases removed from V and 5 bases from J, the gap between germline ends came to 11 bases. CDR3 nucleotides: TGTGCCAGCAGTTCGAACGGAGTATATGGCTACACCTTC. Amino acid sequence: CASSSNGVYGYTF.

This clonotype was counted ten times or more. The chain employs TRBV7-9 and TRBJ1-4; no clear D. The length of the CDR3 is 15 residues. The V and J ends lost 1 base and 0 bases respectively, with 6 bases between them. Germline V gives CDR1 SEHNR, CDR2 FQNEAQ (reference sequence). The CDR3 region is CASSLGRATNEKLFF. For the CDR3, the DNA is TGTGCCAGCAGCTTAGGAAGGGCAACTAATGAAAAACTGTTTTTT.

As for this clonotype: This could be a read error, since a much larger clone is one nucleotide away. V is TRBV7-2 and J is TRBJ2-5; TRBD1 matches 11 bases. This CDR3 has 16 amino acids. Per germline, CDR1 SGHTA and CDR2 FQGNSA. CDR3 in DNA: TGTGCCAGCAGCTTAGGGACAGGGGGCCGGCAAGGGACCCAGTACTTC. This codes for CASSLGTGGRQGTQYF.

For this clonotype: Its ends do not fully match the called genes, so a read error is possible. CDR3 sequence (DNA): TGTGCTAGCAGCTTCCTACCCCGACCCAATTCTCGGCAAGAGACCCAGTACTTC. Translation gives CASSFLPRPNSRQETQYF. The chain combines TRBV7-6 with TRBJ2-5; D unresolved. The germline V gene encodes CDR1 SGHVS and CDR2 FNYEAQ. The CDR3 is 18 amino acids.

The V call is TRBV29-1, the J call TRBJ2-1, with a weak D call TRBD2 (6 bases). TRBJ2-3 explains the end of the DNA better; the J call may be wrong. CDR1 is SQVTM, CDR2 ANQGSEA, per germline. The CDR3 contains 15 residues. CDR3 residues: CSVGLSGRASVGQYF. The CDR3 coding sequence is TGCAGCGTGGGGCTTAGCGGCCGCGCGTCGGTTGGGCAGTATTTT.

Concerning this clonotype itself: A far larger clone is a single base away, which makes a read error likely. The chain has TRBV7-6 and TRBJ2-1; D might be TRBD1 (6 bases). Germline V gene data show CDR1 as SGHVS and CDR2 as FNYEAQ. The length of the CDR3 is 16 residues. DNA of the CDR3: TGTGCCAGCAGCACACCCGGGACACAAAGAAACAATGAGCAGTCCTTC. This gives the protein CASSTPGTQRNNEQSF.

V gene TRBV5-6 combines with J gene TRBJ1-2; D is uncertain. The V gene lost 9 bases and the J gene lost 4 bases, with 25 bases spanning the gap. The CDR3 covers 16 residues. Germline V lookup: CDR1 SGHDT, CDR2 YYEEEE. Here the CDR3 DNA reads TGTGCCAACTCAACTGGCAATAGTCGAAAGACCTATGGCTACACCTTC. This gives the protein CANSTGNSRKTYGYTF.

This clonotype was recorded at least ten times. The V call is TRBV20-1, the J call TRBJ2-7, with D possibly being TRBD1 (6 bases). The ends were cut back, 6 bases at V and 0 bases at J, with 15 bases in the middle. This CDR3 comprises 14 residues. Germline CDR1 reads DFQATT; CDR2 reads SNEGSKA (reference sequence). This CDR3 reads CSAITTGPSYEQYF. The CDR3 DNA reads TGCAGTGCAATTACGACAGGACCCTCCTACGAGCAGTACTTC.

This clonotype showed up many times. V gene TRBV6-4 combines with J gene TRBJ1-2; the D is unclear. V lost 3 bases and J lost 4, with 21 bases in between. Per germline, CDR1 MRHNA and CDR2 SNTAGT. The CDR3 loop spans 17 amino acids. DNA of the CDR3: TGTGCCAGCAGTGAACCCCGCTCACACGGAAAGACCTATGGCTACACCTTC. Amino acid sequence: CASSEPRSHGKTYGYTF.

On this clonotype itself: A much larger clone differs from this one at a single base, so this may be a read error. The CDR3 DNA reads as TGTGCCAGCACCCCCCCTACAGGGCCTCTCGGAACCACCATATATTTT. Protein: CASTPPTGPLGTTIYF. The gene calls are TRBV7-2 and TRBJ1-3; D is possibly TRBD1 (6 bases). CDR3 size: 16 residues. Germline V gives CDR1 SGHTA, CDR2 FQGNSA.

This clonotype was recorded at least ten times. V is TRBV11-2 and J is TRBJ2-7; D gene ambiguous. The CDR3 runs 14 residues. Trimming shortened V by 3 bases and J by 5 bases, and 14 bases separated the two germline ends. CDR1 is SGHAT and CDR2 is FQNNGV in the germline V gene. The chain's CDR3 is CASSFVRWANEQYF. The CDR3 nucleotides read TGTGCCAGCAGCTTTGTGCGGTGGGCAAACGAGCAGTACTTC.

As for this clonotype: This sequence may be a read error, since a much larger clone differs from it by one base. In DNA, the CDR3 is TGCGCCAACAGCCAAGTCCGGGGACTAGCTAACTCTGGCGAGCAGTACTTC. Protein product: CANSQVRGLANSGEQYF. The chain has TRBV4-1 and TRBJ2-7; 9 bases are a match to TRBD2. Germline CDR1 and CDR2: MGHRA and YSYEKL. The CDR3 is made up of 17 amino acids.